A single sample gave rise to the 2 T cell receptor beta chains below, sequenced in a study of blood T cell repertoires in COVID-19. Assay: immunoSEQ multiplex PCR; the TCRdb copy retains only in-frame clones and omits some. In the table there are 130,000 or so clones, 81% of which are singletons. What was sequenced was peripheral blood. These receptors came from an older woman with active or convalescent COVID-19.

The rearrangement links TRBV5-1 to TRBJ2-3, with D perhaps TRBD2 (5 bases). V was pared by 2 bases and J by 2 bases, with 12 bases between. The length of the CDR3 is 15 residues. CDR1 is SGHRS, CDR2 YFSETQ, per germline. CDR3 nucleotides: TGCGCCAGCAGCTTTGAGGGAAGGCCCACAGATACGCAGTATTTT. Residues: CASSFEGRPTDTQYF.

The chain carries TRBV4-3 and TRBJ2-2, with D hard to call. The CDR3 extends over 14 amino acids. The germline V gene has CDR1 LGHNA and CDR2 YSLEER. The V end was cut by 3 bases, the J end by 0 bases, with 5 bases between. Written as DNA, the CDR3 is TGCGCCAGCAGCCATGGCTCGAACACCGGGGAGCTGTTTTTT. This translates into CASSHGSNTGELFF.